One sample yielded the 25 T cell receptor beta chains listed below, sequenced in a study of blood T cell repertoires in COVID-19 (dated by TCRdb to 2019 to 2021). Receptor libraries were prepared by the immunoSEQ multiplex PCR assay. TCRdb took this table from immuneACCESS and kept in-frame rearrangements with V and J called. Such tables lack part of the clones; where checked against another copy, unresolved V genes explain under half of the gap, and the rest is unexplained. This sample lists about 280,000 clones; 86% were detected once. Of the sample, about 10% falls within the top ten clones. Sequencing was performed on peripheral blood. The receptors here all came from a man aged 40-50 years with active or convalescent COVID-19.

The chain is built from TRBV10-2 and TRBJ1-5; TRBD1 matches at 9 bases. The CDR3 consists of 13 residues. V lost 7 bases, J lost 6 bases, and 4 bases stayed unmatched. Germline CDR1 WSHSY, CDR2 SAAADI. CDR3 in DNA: TGCGCCAGCACTTCGGACAGGGGTCAGCCCCAGCATTTT. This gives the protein CASTSDRGQPQHF.

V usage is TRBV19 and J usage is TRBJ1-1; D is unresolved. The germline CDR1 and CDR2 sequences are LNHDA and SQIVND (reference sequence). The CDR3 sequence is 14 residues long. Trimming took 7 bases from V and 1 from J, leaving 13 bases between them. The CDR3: CASTPMSGNTEAFF. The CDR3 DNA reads TGTGCCAGTACCCCAATGTCGGGGAACACTGAAGCTTTCTTT.

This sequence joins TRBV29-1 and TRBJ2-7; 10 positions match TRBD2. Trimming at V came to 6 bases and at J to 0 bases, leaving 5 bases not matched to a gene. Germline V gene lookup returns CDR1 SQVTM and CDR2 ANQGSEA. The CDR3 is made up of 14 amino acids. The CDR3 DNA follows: TGCAGCGTCGAGAGCGGGAGGGGCTCCTACGAGCAGTACTTC. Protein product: CSVESGRGSYEQYF.

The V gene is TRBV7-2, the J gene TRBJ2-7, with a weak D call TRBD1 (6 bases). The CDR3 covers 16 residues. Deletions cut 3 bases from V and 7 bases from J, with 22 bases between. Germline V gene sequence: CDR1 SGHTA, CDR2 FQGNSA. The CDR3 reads CASSLSGTPKSVEQYF. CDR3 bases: TGTGCCAGCAGCTTGTCCGGGACACCCAAGTCCGTGGAGCAGTACTTC.

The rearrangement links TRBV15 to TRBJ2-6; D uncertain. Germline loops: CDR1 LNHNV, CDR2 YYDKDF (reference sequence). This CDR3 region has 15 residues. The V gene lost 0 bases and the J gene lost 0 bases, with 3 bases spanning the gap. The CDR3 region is CATSRDHSGANVLTF. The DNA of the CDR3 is TGTGCCACCAGCAGAGACCACTCTGGGGCCAACGTCCTGACTTTC.

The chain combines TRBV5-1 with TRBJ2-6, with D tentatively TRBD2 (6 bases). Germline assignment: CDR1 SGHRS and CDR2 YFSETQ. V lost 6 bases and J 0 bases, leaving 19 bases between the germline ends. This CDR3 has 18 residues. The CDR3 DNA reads TGCGCCAGCACCAAGGGGACTGGGGATACCTCTGGGGCCAACGTCCTGACTTTC. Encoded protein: CASTKGTGDTSGANVLTF.

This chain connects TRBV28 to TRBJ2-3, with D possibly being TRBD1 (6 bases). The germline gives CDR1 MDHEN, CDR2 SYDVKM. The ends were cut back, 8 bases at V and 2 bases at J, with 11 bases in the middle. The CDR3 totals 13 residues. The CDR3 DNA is TGTGCCAGCTCCCAGGGGAACACAGATACGCAGTATTTT. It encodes CASSQGNTDTQYF.

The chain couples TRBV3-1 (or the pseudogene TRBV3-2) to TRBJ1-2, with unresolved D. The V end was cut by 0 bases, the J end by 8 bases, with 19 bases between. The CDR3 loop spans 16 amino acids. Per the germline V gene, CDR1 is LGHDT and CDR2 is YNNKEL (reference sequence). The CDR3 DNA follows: TGTGCCAGCAGCCAAGATCCTTCGCGATCGGTAGAGGGCTACACCTTC. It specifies CASSQDPSRSVEGYTF.

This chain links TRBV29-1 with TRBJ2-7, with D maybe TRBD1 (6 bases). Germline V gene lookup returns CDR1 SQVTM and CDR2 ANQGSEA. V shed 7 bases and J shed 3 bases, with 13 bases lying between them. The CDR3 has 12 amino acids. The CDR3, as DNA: TGCAGCGGAGAGACAGGACTCTACGAGCAGTACTTC. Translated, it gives CSGETGLYEQYF.

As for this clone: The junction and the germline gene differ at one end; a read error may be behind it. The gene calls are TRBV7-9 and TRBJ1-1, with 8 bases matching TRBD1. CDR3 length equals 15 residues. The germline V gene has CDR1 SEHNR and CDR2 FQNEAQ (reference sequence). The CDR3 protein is CANSTLDRAGTEAFF. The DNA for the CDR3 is TGTGCCAACAGCACCCTGGACAGGGCTGGCACTGAAGCTTTCTTT.

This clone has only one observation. For the CDR3, the DNA is TGCGCCAGCAGCCGCGCTATTACCACTGAAGCTTTCTTT. Translation gives CASSRAITTEAFF. This chain uses TRBV4-1 with TRBJ1-1; D is unclear. In germline, CDR1 is MGHRA, CDR2 YSYEKL. The CDR3 contains 13 residues. Deletions cut 4 bases from V and 4 bases from J, with 10 bases between.

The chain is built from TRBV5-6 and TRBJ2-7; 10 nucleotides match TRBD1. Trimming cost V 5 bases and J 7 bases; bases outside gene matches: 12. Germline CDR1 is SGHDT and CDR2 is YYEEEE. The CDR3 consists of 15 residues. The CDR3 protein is CASRRGTGAAKEQYF. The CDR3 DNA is TGTGCCAGCAGAAGGGGGACAGGGGCTGCCAAGGAGCAGTACTTC.

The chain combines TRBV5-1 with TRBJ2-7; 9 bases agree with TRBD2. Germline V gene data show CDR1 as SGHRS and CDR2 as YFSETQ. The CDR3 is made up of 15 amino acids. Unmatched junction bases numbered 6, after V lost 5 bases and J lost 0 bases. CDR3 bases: TGCGCCAGCAGGCTTAGCGGGGGAAGCTCCTACGAGCAGTACTTC. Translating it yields CASRLSGGSSYEQYF.

CDR3 sequence: CASSPGGARYF. In nucleotides, the CDR3 is TGTGCCAGCAGCCCCGGGGGGGCCCGGTACTTC. The V gene is TRBV28, the J gene TRBJ2-7; 8 nucleotides match TRBD2. V lost 6 bases and J lost 12; bases outside the gene matches: 7. This CDR3 contains 11 residues. From germline, CDR1 is MDHEN and CDR2 SYDVKM.

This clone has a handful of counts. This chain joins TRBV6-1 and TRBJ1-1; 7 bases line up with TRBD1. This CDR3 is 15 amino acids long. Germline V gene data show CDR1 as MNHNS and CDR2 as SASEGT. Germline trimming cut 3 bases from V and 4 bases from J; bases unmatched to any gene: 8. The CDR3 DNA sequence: TGTGCCAGCAGTGAGGCCGGGACAGAGTTCACTGAAGCTTTCTTT. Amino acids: CASSEAGTEFTEAFF.

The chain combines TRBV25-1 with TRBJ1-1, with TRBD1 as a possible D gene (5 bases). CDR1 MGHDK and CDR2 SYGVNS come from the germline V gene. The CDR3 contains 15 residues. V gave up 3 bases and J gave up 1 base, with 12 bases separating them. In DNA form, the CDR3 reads TGTGCCAGCAGTGAGGTGACAGCAGAGAACACTGAAGCTTTCTTT. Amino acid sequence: CASSEVTAENTEAFF.

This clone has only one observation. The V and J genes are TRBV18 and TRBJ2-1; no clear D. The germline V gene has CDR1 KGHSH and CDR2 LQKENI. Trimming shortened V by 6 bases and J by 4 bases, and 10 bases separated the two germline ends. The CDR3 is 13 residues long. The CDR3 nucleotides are TGTGCCAGCTCTGTCAGTTTATACAATGAGCAGTTCTTC. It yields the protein CASSVSLYNEQFF.

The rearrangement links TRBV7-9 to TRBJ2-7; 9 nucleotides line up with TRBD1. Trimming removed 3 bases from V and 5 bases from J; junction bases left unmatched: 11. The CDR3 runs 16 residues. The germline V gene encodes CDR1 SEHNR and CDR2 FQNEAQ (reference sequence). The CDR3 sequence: CASSFKYGTGRDEQYF. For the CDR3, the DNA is TGTGCCAGCAGCTTCAAATACGGGACAGGGAGGGACGAGCAGTACTTC. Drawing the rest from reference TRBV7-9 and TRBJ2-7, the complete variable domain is DTGVSQNPRHKITKRGQNVTFRCDPISEHNRLYWYRQTLGQGPEFLTYFQNEAQLEKSRLLSDRFSAERPKGSFSTLEIQRTEQGDSAMYLCASSFKYGTGRDEQYFGPGTRLTVT.

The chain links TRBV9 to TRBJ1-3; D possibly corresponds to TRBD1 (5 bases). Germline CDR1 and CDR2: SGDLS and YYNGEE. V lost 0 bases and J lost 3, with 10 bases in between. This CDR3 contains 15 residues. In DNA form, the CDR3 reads TGTGCCAGCAGCGTAGGAGGGACTGGTGGAAACACCATATATTTT. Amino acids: CASSVGGTGGNTIYF. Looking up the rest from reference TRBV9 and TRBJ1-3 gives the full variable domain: DSGVTQTPKHLITATGQRVTLRCSPRSGDLSVYWYQQSLDQGLQFLIQYYNGEERAKGNILERFSAQQFPDLHSELNLSSLELGDSALYFCASSVGGTGGNTIYFGEGSWLTVV.

The CDR3 spells CASSPRDLFYEQYF. CDR3 DNA sequence: TGTGCCAGCAGTCCCAGGGACTTATTCTACGAGCAGTACTTC. The genes are TRBV6-5 and TRBJ2-7; D is perhaps TRBD2 (6 bases). CDR1 is MNHEY, CDR2 SVGAGI, per germline. The CDR3 extends over 14 amino acids. The ends were cut back, 5 bases at V and 3 bases at J, with 14 bases in the middle.

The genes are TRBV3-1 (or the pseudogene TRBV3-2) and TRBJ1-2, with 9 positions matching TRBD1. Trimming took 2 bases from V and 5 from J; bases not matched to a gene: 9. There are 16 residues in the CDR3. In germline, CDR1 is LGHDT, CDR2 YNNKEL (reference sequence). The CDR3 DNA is TGTGCCAGCAGCCAACCAAACCGGGACAGGGCATATGGCTACACCTTC. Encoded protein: CASSQPNRDRAYGYTF.

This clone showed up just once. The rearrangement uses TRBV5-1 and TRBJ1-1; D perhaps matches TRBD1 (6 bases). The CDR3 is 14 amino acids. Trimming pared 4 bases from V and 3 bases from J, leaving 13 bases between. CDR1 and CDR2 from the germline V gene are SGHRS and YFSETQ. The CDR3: CASSTGQIYTEAFF. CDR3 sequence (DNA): TGCGCCAGCAGCACCGGACAGATTTACACTGAAGCTTTCTTT.

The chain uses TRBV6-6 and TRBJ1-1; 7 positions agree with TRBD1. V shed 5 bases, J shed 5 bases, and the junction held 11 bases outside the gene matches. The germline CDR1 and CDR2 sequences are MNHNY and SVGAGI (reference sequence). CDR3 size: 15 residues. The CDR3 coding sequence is TGTGCCAGCAGTCCCGAAGACAGGGTGAGGACTGAAGCTTTCTTT. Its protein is CASSPEDRVRTEAFF.

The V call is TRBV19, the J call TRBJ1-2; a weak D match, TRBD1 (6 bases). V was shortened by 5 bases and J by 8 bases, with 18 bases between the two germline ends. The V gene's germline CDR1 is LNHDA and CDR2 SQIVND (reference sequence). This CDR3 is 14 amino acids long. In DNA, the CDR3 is TGTGCCAGTAGTCCCACCGCGACAGGATCCGGCTACACCTTC. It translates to CASSPTATGSGYTF.

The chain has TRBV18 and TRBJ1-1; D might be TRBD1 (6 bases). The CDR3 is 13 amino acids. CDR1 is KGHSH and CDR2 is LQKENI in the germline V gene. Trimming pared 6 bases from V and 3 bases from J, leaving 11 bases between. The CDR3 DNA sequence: TGTGCCAGCTCGCTGACAGGAGACACTGAAGCTTTCTTT. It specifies CASSLTGDTEAFF.